One sample yielded the 23 T cell receptor beta chains listed below, sequenced in a study of human T cells and chemical hapten exposure. Time point denoted: patch test 1, 2 weeks after DPC sensitization. The treatment here: therapeutic diphenylcyclopropenone sensitization with weekly scalp DPC. The authors extracted total RNA from unfractionated whole blood. Each CDR3 protein gets one entry after TCRdb re-called the RACE reads with MiXCR. Of some 52,000 distinct CDR3 sequences in the sample, more than 9.5% are singletons; the top ten hold 1.5% to 2%. The input for sequencing was whole blood, taken in connection with sensitization to the hapten diphenylcyclopropenone (DPC). These receptors were taken from a middle-aged woman with alopecia areata. Some clones in this sample may be carry-over from other donors' samples.

As concerns this clonotype: The junction shows a germline mismatch at one end, possibly a read error. The V gene is TRBV29-1, the J gene TRBJ2-5; tentative D call: TRBD1 (6 bases). The CDR3 has 14 amino acids. From germline, CDR1 is SQVTM and CDR2 ANQGSEA. The CDR3 coding sequence is TGCAGCGTTGTGAACAGAGGGGGTACCGAGACCCAGTACTTT. Residues: CSVVNRGGTETQYF.

This clonotype has just a few counts. The chain employs TRBV7-6 and TRBJ2-7; D possibly corresponds to TRBD1 (7 bases). Germline values: CDR1 SGHVS, CDR2 FNYEAQ. The CDR3 spans 15 residues. V lost 1 base to trimming and J lost 2 bases, with 12 bases between them. The CDR3 is CASSLEAGGPYEQYF. The CDR3, as DNA: TGTGCCAGCAGCTTAGAGGCAGGGGGGCCCTACGAGCAGTACTTC.

There are many counts of this clonotype. The chain employs TRBV5-5 and TRBJ1-1; D perhaps matches TRBD1 (6 bases). V dropped 0 bases and J dropped 0 bases, with 12 bases sitting between them. CDR3 size: 16 residues. Germline CDR1 and CDR2: SGHKS and YYEKEE (reference sequence). The CDR3: CASSLDRANMNTEAFF. DNA of the CDR3: TGTGCCAGCAGCTTGGACAGGGCCAACATGAACACTGAAGCTTTCTTT. The variable domain in full, completed from reference TRBV5-5 and TRBJ1-1, reads DAGVTQSPTHLIKTRGQQVTLRCSPISGHKSVSWYQQVLGQGPQFIFQYYEKEERGRGNFPDRFSARQFPNYSSELNVNALLLGDSALYLCASSLDRANMNTEAFFGQGTRLTVV.

V and J are TRBV3-1 and TRBJ2-1; D may be TRBD2 (5 bases). Per the germline V gene, CDR1 is LGHDT and CDR2 is YNNKEL (reference sequence). The CDR3 is 12 amino acids. Trimming left V 2 bases short and J 10 bases short, with 9 bases between. The CDR3 sequence is CASSQRTSEQFF. The CDR3 DNA reads TGTGCCAGCAGCCAAAGGACTTCCGAGCAGTTCTTC.

This clonotype has just a few counts. The chain employs TRBV5-4 and TRBJ2-7, with a tentative D call TRBD1 (5 bases). The CDR3 spans 14 residues. Germline V CDR1 and CDR2: SGHNT, YYREEE (reference sequence). Between the trimmed V and J ends, which lost 0 bases and 5 bases, there was a span of 12 bases. For the CDR3, the DNA is TGTGCCAGCAGCTTGGCAGGCAGGGCCGACGAGCAGTACTTC. Amino acids: CASSLAGRADEQYF.

This clonotype was detected ten times or more. The V and J genes are TRBV19 and TRBJ1-5, with TRBD1 identical over 7 bases. Germline CDR1 reads LNHDA; CDR2 reads SQIVND (reference sequence). V trimming: 7 bases; J trimming: 0 bases; junction bases outside the gene matches: 6. This CDR3 comprises 15 residues. The CDR3 DNA reads as TGTGCCAGTAACCCGACAGGGTTTAGCAATCAGCCCCAGCATTTT. Translated: CASNPTGFSNQPQHF.

In its sample, this clonotype was seen many times. V and J are TRBV11-2 and TRBJ1-5; D call uncertain. CDR1 is SGHAT, CDR2 FQNNGV, per germline. This CDR3 is built from 13 residues. V lost 5 bases to trimming and J lost 4 bases, with 9 bases between them. The CDR3 reads CASSVAYNQPQHF. The CDR3 bases are TGTGCCAGCAGCGTCGCCTATAATCAGCCCCAGCATTTT.

This clonotype showed up many times. For the CDR3, the DNA is TGTGCCAGCAGTCCGGGACACCTTAACACTGAAGCTTTCTTT. It specifies CASSPGHLNTEAFF. The chain carries TRBV28 and TRBJ1-1; possibly TRBD1 for D (6 bases). The V end was cut by 5 bases, the J end by 2 bases, with 12 bases between. Germline V gives CDR1 MDHEN, CDR2 SYDVKM. This CDR3 is built from 14 residues.

This clonotype was counted many times. V and J are TRBV4-2 and TRBJ2-7, with TRBD2 matching 11 bases. This CDR3 is built from 17 residues. Germline V gene data show CDR1 as LGHNA and CDR2 as YNFKEQ. J was trimmed by 4 bases and V by 0 bases; bases with no gene match: 8. The DNA of the CDR3 is TGTGCCAGCAGCCAAGAAGGCCCGGGACTAGCGGCTTACGAGCAGTACTTC. Its protein product is CASSQEGPGLAAYEQYF.

V usage is TRBV6-2 or TRBV6-3 and J usage is TRBJ1-4; no clear D gene. This CDR3 comprises 17 residues. Germline CDR1 and CDR2: MNHEY and SVGEGT. Trimming removed 0 bases from V and 8 bases from J, with 19 bases in between. The CDR3 here is CASSYSADWRVNEKLFF. The CDR3 region has the DNA TGTGCCAGCAGTTACTCGGCGGATTGGAGAGTAAACGAAAAACTGTTTTTT.

This clonotype was counted a few times. This chain links TRBV7-2 with TRBJ2-3, with 11 nucleotides matching TRBD2. The germline CDR1 and CDR2 sequences are SGHTA and FQGNSA. CDR3 size: 16 residues. V was pared by 0 bases and J by 12 bases, with 11 bases of the junction left unmatched. The CDR3 sequence: CASSLAATSGNPPQYF. The CDR3 DNA is TGTGCCAGCAGCTTAGCGGCGACTAGCGGGAATCCTCCTCAGTATTTT.

The CDR3 region has the DNA TGTGCCAGCACCCGGACTAGCGGTTCCTACGAGCAGTACTTC. It codes for CASTRTSGSYEQYF. V and J are TRBV3-1 and TRBJ2-7; 10 positions match TRBD2. V lost 7 bases, J lost 1 base, and 4 bases stayed unmatched. CDR1 LGHDT and CDR2 YNNKEL come from the germline V gene (reference sequence). This CDR3 is built from 14 residues.

This clonotype appeared many times. The chain joins TRBV7-2 to TRBJ1-5; possible D gene TRBD1, 5 bases. Trimming took 4 bases from V and 5 from J, leaving 15 bases between them. CDR1 and CDR2 (germline): SGHTA, FQGNSA. The CDR3 runs 15 residues. CDR3 residues: CASSSGTSLDQPQHF. CDR3 coding DNA: TGTGCCAGCAGCTCCGGGACCTCTTTGGATCAGCCCCAGCATTTT.

This clonotype was recorded at least ten times. The chain recombines TRBV27 with TRBJ2-7; D could derive from TRBD1 or TRBD2 (6 bases each). Germline CDR1 is MNHEY and CDR2 is SMNVEV (reference sequence). The CDR3 spans 14 residues. Deletions cut 4 bases from V and 2 bases from J, with 12 bases between. The CDR3 loop reads CASSSTGAPYEQYF. As DNA, the CDR3 is TGTGCCAGCAGTTCAACGGGGGCCCCCTACGAGCAGTACTTC.

CDR3 nucleotide sequence: TGTGCCAGCAGGGGACAGTGGTCTAATGAAAAACTGTTTTTT. Translating gives CASRGQWSNEKLFF. The rearrangement joins TRBV2 to TRBJ1-4; TRBD1 matches 7 bases. CDR1 is SNHLY and CDR2 is FYNNEI in the germline V gene. This CDR3 spans 14 amino acids. Unmatched junction bases numbered 4, after V lost 6 bases and J lost 3 bases.

This clonotype was seen ten or more times. The rearrangement links TRBV6-2 or TRBV6-3 to TRBJ2-3; D is ambiguous. The CDR3 is 13 residues long. Trimming left V 2 bases short and J 4 bases short, with 7 bases between. Germline CDR1 and CDR2: MNHEY and SVGEGT. CDR3 DNA sequence: TGTGCCAGCAGTTACGTGCAGGCAGATACGCAGTATTTT. Protein product: CASSYVQADTQYF.

This clonotype was observed a handful of times. The rearrangement joins TRBV29-1 to TRBJ2-3; tentative D call: TRBD2 (6 bases). The germline V gene has CDR1 SQVTM and CDR2 ANQGSEA. The CDR3 covers 14 residues. The germline V and J ends were trimmed by 4 bases and 3 bases, with 14 bases remaining between them. This CDR3 reads CSVVVAAVTDTQYF. CDR3 in DNA: TGCAGCGTTGTGGTAGCGGCAGTGACAGATACGCAGTATTTT.

The chain links TRBV3-1 to TRBJ2-2, with 7 bases that match TRBD2. The CDR3 contains 16 residues. Per germline, CDR1 LGHDT and CDR2 YNNKEL (reference sequence). V gave up 2 bases and J gave up 1 base; unmatched junction bases: 4. The CDR3: CASSQRGGENTGELFF. CDR3 nucleotide sequence: TGTGCCAGCAGCCAAAGGGGAGGGGAGAACACCGGGGAGCTGTTTTTT.

This chain joins TRBV18 and TRBJ2-6; D may be TRBD1 (6 bases). V gave up 3 bases and J gave up 0 bases, with 12 bases separating them. Germline V gives CDR1 KGHSH, CDR2 LQKENI. The CDR3 totals 17 residues. In nucleotides, the CDR3 is TGTGCCAGCTCACCGGACAGACTCACCTCTGGGGCCAACGTCCTGACTTTC. Residues: CASSPDRLTSGANVLTF.

The J gene is TRBJ2-5, the V gene TRBV7-2, with D perhaps assigned TRBD1 or TRBD2 (5 bases each). The CDR3 consists of 16 residues. Trimming cost V 5 bases and J 5 bases, with 21 bases left between them. CDR1 and CDR2 (germline): SGHTA, FQGNSA. The CDR3 loop reads CASSRRAVGVQETQYF. DNA for the CDR3: TGTGCCAGCAGCCGCAGGGCCGTCGGGGTACAGGAGACCCAGTACTTC.

This clonotype was seen repeatedly, ten times or more. The rearrangement links TRBV28 to TRBJ2-3, with D possibly being TRBD2 (6 bases). The CDR3 loop spans 11 amino acids. Trimming shortened V by 8 bases and J by 7 bases, and 10 bases separated the two germline ends. Germline V gene lookup returns CDR1 MDHEN and CDR2 SYDVKM. As DNA, the CDR3 is TGTGCCAGCCGGGGACTTAATACGCAGTATTTT. It specifies CASRGLNTQYF.

The chain links TRBV11-2 to TRBJ1-1; tentative D call: TRBD1 (5 bases). Germline V gene sequence: CDR1 SGHAT, CDR2 FQNNGV. The V end was cut by 5 bases, the J end by 7 bases, with 11 bases between. The CDR3 has 12 residues. The DNA of the CDR3 is TGTGCCAGCAGCCCCTGGGACGGTGAAGCTTTCTTT. As protein: CASSPWDGEAFF.

The chain uses TRBV9 and TRBJ2-7; no reliable D call. Germline assignment: CDR1 SGDLS and CDR2 YYNGEE. V shed 5 bases and J shed 0 bases, with 9 bases lying between them. The CDR3 has 13 amino acids. This CDR3 is CASSGFSSYEQYF. CDR3 coding DNA: TGTGCCAGCAGTGGATTTTCCTCCTACGAGCAGTACTTC.